These 26 T cell receptor beta chains originate from one sample sequenced in a study of T cell repertoires in ileal Crohn's disease (dated by TCRdb to between 2017 and 2020). Libraries were prepared through the immunoSEQ multiplex PCR assay. Not all clones reach the TCRdb copy of this immuneACCESS table, which keeps in-frame sequences only. Checked studies attribute under half of the gap to unresolved V genes and leave the rest unexplained. The sample table contains approximately 15,000 clones; only one count was recorded for approximately 80% of them. The ten largest clones represent 4.2% of the sample. The sequenced material came from ileal tissue. These TCRs come from an adult with Crohn's disease.

The rearrangement uses TRBV30 and TRBJ1-6; no reliable D call. The V gene lost 3 bases and the J gene lost 0 bases, with 12 bases spanning the gap. CDR1 GTSNPN and CDR2 SVGIG come from the germline V gene (reference sequence). The CDR3 contains 16 residues. CDR3 protein: CAWREAAHSYNSPLHF. The DNA for the CDR3 is TGTGCCTGGAGAGAGGCAGCACACTCCTATAATTCACCCCTCCACTTT.

This clone was picked up one time. The gene calls are TRBV7-2 and TRBJ1-3, with 9 bases matching TRBD1. V shed 4 bases and J 4 bases; nucleotides not matched to a gene: 8. The CDR3 consists of 16 residues. Per germline, CDR1 SGHTA and CDR2 FQGNSA. CDR3 coding DNA: TGTGCCAGCAGCTCCGGGACAGGGACGGCAGGAAACACCATATATTTT. Amino acids: CASSSGTGTAGNTIYF.

The J gene is TRBJ2-1, the V gene TRBV6-4; TRBD2 aligns across 16 bases. V lost 2 bases to trimming and J lost 1 base; unmatched junction nucleotides: 8. CDR1 and CDR2 (germline): MRHNA, SNTAGT. The CDR3 is made up of 20 amino acids. The CDR3 spells CASSDPTGTSGGASYNEQFF. The CDR3 DNA reads TGTGCCAGCAGTGACCCTACCGGGACTAGCGGGGGGGCGTCCTACAATGAGCAGTTCTTC.

This clone was counted a few times. V is TRBV9 and J is TRBJ2-3; 10 bases match TRBD2. Per the germline V gene, CDR1 is SGDLS and CDR2 is YYNGEE. The CDR3 has 17 amino acids. With 5 bases clipped from V and 4 bases from J, the junction kept 13 bases outside the gene matches. The CDR3 bases are TGTGCCAGCAGTCGTACCTATAGCGGGGGGAGGGCAGATACGCAGTATTTT. As protein: CASSRTYSGGRADTQYF.

The chain links TRBV7-6 to TRBJ2-1; 7 bases map to TRBD2. V shed 3 bases and J 2 bases; nucleotides not matched to a gene: 10. The length of the CDR3 is 17 residues. Looked up from germline, CDR1 is SGHVS and CDR2 is FNYEAQ. Written as DNA, the CDR3 is TGTGCCAGCAGCTTGGGACGAGGTCTAGCGGCCTACAATGAGCAGTTCTTC. Translation gives CASSLGRGLAAYNEQFF.

CDR3 in DNA: TGCGCCAGCAGCTTGGACAGGAACACTGAAGCTTTCTTT. This encodes CASSLDRNTEAFF. This chain links TRBV5-1 with TRBJ1-1; no firm D call. Trimming pared 0 bases from V and 1 base from J, leaving 4 bases between. This CDR3 spans 13 amino acids. Germline V gene data show CDR1 as SGHRS and CDR2 as YFSETQ.

This sequence joins TRBV25-1 and TRBJ1-2, with 7 bases that match TRBD1. The CDR3 extends over 12 amino acids. The V segment lost 5 bases and the J segment 6 bases; nucleotides outside the gene matches: 3. Per the germline V gene, CDR1 is MGHDK and CDR2 is SYGVNS. Written as DNA, the CDR3 is TGTGCCAGCAGTTTAACAGGGGATGGCTACACCTTC. Protein: CASSLTGDGYTF.

The chain employs TRBV30 and TRBJ2-3, with 9 bases aligning to TRBD2. This CDR3 has 17 amino acids. V gave up 0 bases and J gave up 5 bases; unmatched junction bases: 12. The V gene's germline CDR1 is GTSNPN and CDR2 SVGIG (reference sequence). The CDR3 spells CAWSVLGSLAGRDTQYF. CDR3 DNA: TGTGCCTGGAGTGTTCTAGGGTCCCTAGCGGGAAGAGATACGCAGTATTTT.

The V gene is TRBV19, the J gene TRBJ1-5, with 7 bases identical to TRBD1. The CDR3 runs to 14 residues. CDR1 LNHDA and CDR2 SQIVND come from the germline V gene (reference sequence). The ends lost 6 bases at V and 6 bases at J; junction bases unmatched: 8. CDR3 coding DNA: TGTGCCAGTAGAGAGGGGGCGACGATTCAGCCCCAGCATTTT. Protein sequence: CASREGATIQPQHF.

This sequence joins TRBV4-1 and TRBJ1-1; D is ambiguous. In germline, CDR1 is MGHRA, CDR2 YSYEKL. V shed 4 bases and J shed 0 bases, with 15 bases lying between them. This CDR3 spans 16 amino acids. CDR3 residues: CASSRNEVLMNTEAFF. The DNA for the CDR3 is TGCGCCAGCAGCCGCAACGAGGTCCTAATGAACACTGAAGCTTTCTTT.

This clone occurred a few times. V gene TRBV4-2 combines with J gene TRBJ1-3, with 7 bases matching TRBD1. The ends lost 5 bases at V and 0 bases at J; junction bases unmatched: 4. The germline CDR1 and CDR2 sequences are LGHNA and YNFKEQ. The CDR3 totals 15 residues. In DNA form, the CDR3 reads TGTGCCAGCAGCTACGGGACAGACTCTGGAAACACCATATATTTT. Its protein is CASSYGTDSGNTIYF.

The chain employs TRBV6-1 and TRBJ1-5, with TRBD1 identical over 9 bases. Germline CDR1 and CDR2: MNHNS and SASEGT. CDR3 length equals 15 residues. Germline trimming cut 10 bases from V and 7 bases from J; bases unmatched to any gene: 14. Here the CDR3 reads CATRSGQGSGQPQHF. DNA for the CDR3: TGTGCCACCCGAAGCGGACAGGGGTCAGGACAGCCCCAGCATTTT.

The chain is built from TRBV5-1 and TRBJ2-1; 8 nucleotides agree with TRBD2. Germline loops: CDR1 SGHRS, CDR2 YFSETQ. There are 17 residues in the CDR3. After removal of 3 bases from V and 9 bases from J, the junction contained 17 bases not matched to a gene. CDR3 sequence: CASSSTLRGVPQGEQFF. CDR3 nucleotide sequence: TGCGCCAGCAGCTCTACTTTGCGGGGGGTCCCCCAGGGTGAGCAGTTCTTC. The entire variable domain, with the rest obtained from reference TRBV5-1 and TRBJ2-1, is as follows: KAGVTQTPRYLIKTRGQQVTLSCSPISGHRSVSWYQQTPGQGLQFLFEYFSETQRNKGNFPGRFSGRQFSNSRSEMNVSTLELGDSALYLCASSSTLRGVPQGEQFFGPGTRLTVL.

This chain uses TRBV19 with TRBJ1-4; D possibly corresponds to TRBD1 (5 bases). This CDR3 is 14 amino acids long. The germline V gene encodes CDR1 LNHDA and CDR2 SQIVND (reference sequence). V was trimmed by 4 bases and J by 8 bases, leaving 14 bases between them. The CDR3 loop is CASSKTVSNEKLFF. The CDR3 nucleotides read TGTGCCAGTAGTAAGACAGTCTCGAACGAAAAACTGTTTTTT.

The chain couples TRBV7-8 to TRBJ1-5, with a possible D match to TRBD1 (5 bases). V was cut by 1 base and J by 1 base, with 5 bases left in between. In germline, CDR1 is SGHVS, CDR2 FQNEAQ. The CDR3 is made up of 14 amino acids. CDR3 amino acids: CASSLEGSNQPQHF. In DNA, the CDR3 is TGTGCCAGCAGCTTAGAGGGGAGCAATCAGCCCCAGCATTTT.

The CDR3 nucleotides read TGTGCCACCGGCCCGACTAAAGCGAACACTGAAGCTTTCTTT. Translating it yields CATGPTKANTEAFF. This chain connects TRBV10-3 to TRBJ1-1; D ambiguous. V lost 10 bases to trimming and J lost 1 base, with 16 bases between them. The CDR3 is 14 amino acids. Germline V gene sequence: CDR1 ENHRY, CDR2 SYGVKD.

CDR3 in amino acids: CASSPGPRGRRGYTF. The CDR3, as DNA: TGTGCCAGCTCACCGGGGCCAAGGGGGCGAAGGGGCTACACCTTC. The V call is TRBV18, the J call TRBJ1-2; 7 bases are a match to TRBD1. J gave up 8 bases and V 3 bases, and 12 bases lay outside the gene matches. This CDR3 has 15 amino acids. CDR1 is KGHSH and CDR2 is LQKENI in the germline V gene.

The chain has TRBV19 and TRBJ1-2, with unresolved D. Per the germline V gene, CDR1 is LNHDA and CDR2 is SQIVND (reference sequence). Trimming took off 4 bases at V and 8 bases at J, with 11 bases between the two ends. The CDR3 is 12 residues long. Here the CDR3 DNA reads TGTGCCAGTAGTACAGGACTGGCGGGCTACACCTTC. Translation gives CASSTGLAGYTF.

This chain joins TRBV14 and TRBJ1-1; D may be TRBD1 (6 bases). V gave up 2 bases and J gave up 4 bases, with 8 bases separating them. Germline V gene data show CDR1 as SGHDN and CDR2 as FVKESK. This CDR3 is 13 amino acids long. The DNA for the CDR3 is TGTGCCAGCAGCCAACACAGGGTCACTGAAGCTTTCTTT. Amino acid sequence: CASSQHRVTEAFF.

V is TRBV10-1 and J is TRBJ1-6, with 7 nucleotides matching TRBD1. CDR1 and CDR2 from the germline V gene are WNHNN and SYGVQD (reference sequence). The junction had 2 bases not matched to a gene; V was cut back by 3 bases and J by 6 bases. The length of the CDR3 is 14 residues. The CDR3 protein is CASSDGTANSPLHF. CDR3 nucleotides: TGCGCCAGCAGTGACGGGACAGCTAATTCACCCCTCCACTTT.

The rearrangement uses TRBV2 and TRBJ1-1, with 8 bases that match TRBD1. The CDR3 spans 14 residues. After removal of 11 bases from V and 4 bases from J, the junction contained 12 bases not matched to a gene. CDR1 and CDR2 from the germline V gene are SNHLY and FYNNEI. The CDR3 reads CASLGLDRVTEAFF. The DNA for the CDR3 is TGTGCCTCCCTTGGGTTGGACAGGGTCACTGAAGCTTTCTTT.

The J gene is TRBJ2-2, the V gene TRBV9; D is undetermined. V lost 3 bases to trimming and J lost 4 bases, with 10 bases between them. Germline V gene sequence: CDR1 SGDLS, CDR2 YYNGEE. CDR3 length: 14 residues. CDR3 protein: CASSGTTFTGELFF. The CDR3 DNA is TGTGCCAGCAGCGGCACAACCTTCACCGGGGAGCTGTTTTTT.

V is TRBV18 and J is TRBJ2-1; tentatively, D is TRBD1 (6 bases). The CDR3 is 13 residues long. V dropped 7 bases and J dropped 3 bases, with 10 bases sitting between them. Germline loops: CDR1 KGHSH, CDR2 LQKENI. The CDR3 protein is CASLGGSYNEQFF. The CDR3 DNA reads TGTGCCAGCTTAGGGGGTAGCTACAATGAGCAGTTCTTC.

This clone has only a few counts. The gene calls are TRBV27 and TRBJ2-5; D is undetermined. From germline, CDR1 is MNHEY and CDR2 SMNVEV (reference sequence). The ends were cut back, 3 bases at V and 3 bases at J, with 8 bases in the middle. CDR3 length: 13 amino acids. The CDR3 region has the DNA TGTGCCAGCAGTTTTTCTGAGAAAGAGACCCAGTACTTC. It specifies CASSFSEKETQYF.

The chain links TRBV30 to TRBJ2-5; the match to TRBD2 covers 16 bases. The CDR3 length is 13 residues. Trimming removed 6 bases from V and 10 bases from J; junction bases left unmatched: 5. Germline CDR1 GTSNPN, CDR2 SVGIG (reference sequence). The chain's CDR3 is CACQGLAGGHQYF. CDR3 nucleotides: TGTGCCTGCCAGGGACTAGCGGGGGGGCACCAGTACTTC.

Here the CDR3 reads CASERVKNIQYF. CDR3 sequence (DNA): TGTGCCTCGGAGAGGGTCAAAAACATTCAGTACTTC. The V gene is TRBV11-2, the J gene TRBJ2-4, with a possible D match to TRBD2 (5 bases). Germline V gene data show CDR1 as SGHAT and CDR2 as FQNNGV. This CDR3 has 12 residues. V was trimmed by 11 bases and J by 3 bases, leaving 11 bases between them.